This TCR beta chain originates from a study of regulatory T cells in long-lasting Graves disease (dated by TCRdb to about 2021). Broadly, across the study: Antithyroid drugs had been taken for less than 3 months by newly diagnosed Graves' disease patients. Persistent Graves' disease patients were compared with newly diagnosed Graves' disease patients by peripheral blood TCR sequencing and RNA sequencing. The study took place in China and was registered as a clinical trial. A total of around 35 samples were covered by TCR sequencing, comprising some 13 persistent and 20 newly diagnosed Graves' disease patients.

The table lists this clonotype with many counts. Which antigen it targets is not known. No base qualities exist here, and no much larger clone lies one base off it. Library generation was performed with multiplex PCR. The sequencing machine was an Illumina HiSeq 4000. TCR beta libraries were built with iRepertoire HTBI primers and Arm-PCR amplification of CDR3 regions. PCR products were gel purified before sequencing. The paper's data handling went like this. Gene usage analysis of CDR3 amino acid clonotypes relied on the roughly 64 TRBV and 13 to 15 TRBJ segments identified across samples. COPE and FqMerger were used to merge filtered high-quality paired reads into contigs. Contigs were aligned with BLAST to IMGT TRBV, TRBD and TRBJ reference genes, and CDR3 was defined per IMGT. Any clonotype with a frequency above 0.1% was counted as a highly expanded clone. Shannon entropy was used to measure repertoire diversity, and the Gini coefficient was used to measure V-J evenness. A clonotype was considered public if more than one individual shared it. In TCRdb, the public reads were trimmed at Q25 with fastp and aligned with MiXCR, with productive beta chains retained. Each CDR3 protein gets just one entry, which takes the most common genes and DNA from the rows behind it. TCRdb, rather than the study authors, made the V and J calls. The table for this sample lists roughly 610,000 distinct CDR3 sequences; roughly a sixth of them were counted only once. Approximately 12% of the sample belongs to the ten largest clones.

Reading the label with the study, this specimen's time point is: newly diagnosed GD, antithyroid drugs for less than 3 months. RNA was extracted from PBMCs in TRIzol for both TCR sequencing and RNA sequencing. Graves' disease was diagnosed according to American Thyroid Association guidelines. The patients came from an endocrinology department in Xi'an, China. Each patient gave approximately 8.8 milliliters of peripheral blood, collected in an EDTA anticoagulant tube. Ficoll Paque Plus density gradient separation was used to isolate PBMCs, and no further T cell sorting was performed. An Agilent 2100 Bioanalyzer and agarose gel were used to assess RNA quality, and a NanoDrop 2000 was used to measure RNA concentration. The paper as a whole reports these results and caveats: Because the primary lesion, thyroid tissue, could not be accessed, the study looked at peripheral blood alone. Compared with newly diagnosed patients, persistent Graves' disease patients had lower TCR Shannon entropy and fewer highly expanded clones, which suggests clonal expansion. Only the TCR beta chain was sequenced and analyzed. More public clonotypes were shared among persistent patients (approximately 3,000) than among newly diagnosed patients (more than 950). The authors noted that the small sample size was a limitation that may lower accuracy.

The data also belong to a second study, concerning T cells in Graves' hyperthyroidism and ophthalmopathy. In that second paper, the authors write: Graves' hyperthyroidism was defined as stable when no progression to ophthalmopathy occurred over 18 months of follow-up. Hyperthyroidism patients were newly diagnosed, with disease duration under 2 months, and aged 18 to 65 years. The study excluded patients with uncontrolled infections, other autoimmune diseases, pregnancy or lactation. Clinical symptoms, serum thyroxine and TRAb, thyroid ultrasound, and orbital computed tomography formed the basis for the diagnoses. The first round of RT-PCR for the TCR CDR3 was performed with the HTBI primer set and the Qiagen OneStep RT-PCR kit. Most expanded thyroid clonotypes (frequency above 0.001) were also detected in blood, suggesting blood repertoires may reflect thyroid immune responses. A 13 V-J signature model separated ophthalmopathy from stable hyperthyroidism, with roughly 88% sensitivity and roughly 81% specificity in cross-validation and 80%/75% in testing. In validation, the model predicted progression to ophthalmopathy a median of roughly six months before onset, with over 55% sensitivity and around 76% specificity. A discovery cohort of about a hundred patients, approximately 45 with Graves' ophthalmopathy and about 58 with stable Graves' hyperthyroidism, was used to find distinguishing TCR V-J signatures. Whether ophthalmopathy could be predicted prospectively was tested in an independent validation cohort made up of under 20 hyperthyroidism patients plus 17 patients who later progressed to ophthalmopathy. For training and testing, the 100 or so patients in the discovery cohort were randomly divided in a 7:3 ratio. Thyroid tissue and blood T-cell repertoires from six Graves' hyperthyroidism patients were also compared in the study. After sampling, hyperthyroidism patients received methimazole starting at 30 mg daily, and ophthalmopathy patients received high-dose intravenous methylprednisolone. The libraries were constructed in a second round of multiplex PCR and then size-selected and purified. Paired-end sequencing of the libraries was performed with 100 bp reads on an Illumina HiSeq2000. SOAPnuke was used to process the raw data, removing reads that contained adapters or uncalled bases, had a mean Phred below 15, or lacked an exact match to the constant primer or identifier. High-quality paired reads were merged using COPE v1.2.5, and each unique nucleotide sequence was defined as a clonotype. MiTCR v1.1 was used to align clonotypes to the IMGT TRBV, TRBD and TRBJ reference segments. The analysis was restricted to V-J combinations with a frequency above 0.0001, which together covered roughly 99% of the repertoires. The TCS score was defined as F50 (clonal expansion) divided by E x V (chaos), with BLOSUM62-based TCRdist calculated between CDR3 peptides within each V-J. Welch's t-statistics and random forest reduced roughly 530 V-J features to about 13, which were used in a naive Bayes classifier (R e1071). Sample size was not statistically predetermined, and investigators were not blinded to group allocation. TCR Vbeta CDR3 sequencing of fewer than 150 peripheral blood samples (under 45 ophthalmopathy, 70 to 85 hyperthyroidism and roughly 17 progressor patients) is reported in the paper.

This receptor was identified in a man between 18 and 35 years old with Graves disease. Donor details come from another sample of the same person, matched by shared clones. The material was peripheral blood mononuclear cells (PBMCs), obtained at new diagnosis, from a patient treated with antithyroid drugs.

Here is the DNA: TGCAGCGTTGAAGATAGAAGGGCGAGCTCCTACAATGAGCAGTTCTTC. Its protein is CSVEDRRASSYNEQFF. The chain is encoded by TRBV29-1 joined to TRBJ2-1; the D gene remains uncertain. According to the germline V gene, CDR1 reads SQVTM and CDR2 reads ANQGSEA. Trimming at the junction amounts to 0 bases on V and 0 bases on J, and the germline ends lie 12 bases apart. From its cysteine to its phenylalanine, the CDR3 spans 16 amino acids. CDR3 DNA is the only sequence kept; it has 48 bases, read in frame from the first base.